This TCR beta chain was captured by sequencing in a study of T cells after yellow fever vaccination. Trimming took 1 base from V and 3 from J; bases not matched to a gene: 8. The CDR3 contains 17 residues. CDR1 is SGHAT and CDR2 is FQNNGV in the germline V gene. Making TCR cDNA involved 5'RACE template switching, which added UMIs and a universal primer site. In TCRdb, the 5' RACE reads were re-called with MiXCR into one record per CDR3 protein. Found here are approximately 600,000 distinct CDR3 sequences, around 12% of them singletons; the top ten hold about 16%. The clonotype originates from a man aged 25-45 years who received the YFV17D yellow fever vaccine. The sequenced sample was PBMCs, obtained on the day of the yellow fever booster vaccination. The chain employs TRBV11-2 and TRBJ2-1; TRBD2 aligns across 8 bases. CDR3 region: CASSLGAGRALYNEQFF. The CDR3 DNA sequence: TGTGCCAGCAGCTTAGGAGCCGGGAGGGCACTCTACAATGAGCAGTTCTTC.